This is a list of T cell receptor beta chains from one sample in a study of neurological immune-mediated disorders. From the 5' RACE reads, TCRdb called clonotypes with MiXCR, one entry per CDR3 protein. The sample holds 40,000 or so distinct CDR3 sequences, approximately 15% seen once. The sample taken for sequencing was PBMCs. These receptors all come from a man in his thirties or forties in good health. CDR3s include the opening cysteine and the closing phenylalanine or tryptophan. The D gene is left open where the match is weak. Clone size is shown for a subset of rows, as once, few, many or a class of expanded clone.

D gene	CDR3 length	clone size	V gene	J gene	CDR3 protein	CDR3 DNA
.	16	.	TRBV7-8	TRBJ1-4	CASSDQRLGGDEKLFF	TGTGCCAGCAGCGATCAGAGACTGGGAGGGGATGAAAAACTGTTTTTT
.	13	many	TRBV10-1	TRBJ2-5	CASSESGQETQYF	TGCGCCAGCAGTGAATCAGGTCAAGAGACCCAGTACTTC
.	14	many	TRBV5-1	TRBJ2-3	CASRRGDVTDTQYF	TGCGCCAGCAGACGGGGAGATGTCACAGATACGCAGTATTTT
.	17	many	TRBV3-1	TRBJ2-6	CASSQEGAGAGANVLTF	TGTGCCAGCAGCCAAGAGGGGGCGGGGGCTGGGGCCAACGTCCTGACTTTC
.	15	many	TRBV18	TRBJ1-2	CASSPIKRTSEGYTF	TGTGCCAGCTCCCCGATTAAGCGGACGTCGGAGGGCTACACCTTC
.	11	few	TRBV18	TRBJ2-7	CASSNLYEQYF	TGTGCCAGCTCAAATTTGTACGAGCAGTACTTC
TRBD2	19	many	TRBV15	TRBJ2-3	CATSRDSSGRAKRTDTQYF	TGTGCCACCAGCAGAGATTCAAGCGGGAGGGCCAAGAGGACAGATACGCAGTATTTT
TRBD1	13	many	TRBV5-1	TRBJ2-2	CASSWDRAGELFF	TGCGCCAGCAGCTGGGACAGGGCCGGGGAGCTGTTTTTT
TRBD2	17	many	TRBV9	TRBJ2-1	CASQRGASGSYGNEQFF	TGTGCCAGCCAAAGAGGGGCTAGCGGATCTTATGGTAATGAGCAGTTCTTC
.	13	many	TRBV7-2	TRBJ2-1	CASSPRTGGAQFF	TGTGCCAGCAGCCCTCGGACCGGCGGGGCGCAGTTCTTC